Below are 4 T cell receptor beta chains sequenced from a single sample in a study of control samples from healthy donors and cancer patients (dated by TCRdb to 2020 to 2022). The protocol used for the library was the immunoSEQ multiplex PCR assay. TCRdb stores this immuneACCESS table with in-frame sequences only. Part of the clones is absent; in the studies checked, under half of the shortfall reflects unresolved V genes, and no reason is known for the rest. The sample includes 150,000 to 170,000 clones, with 85% to 95% observed a single time. The ten biggest clones cover 4.5% to 6% of the sample. Sequencing was done on a sample of blood. The receptors derive from a man between 35 and 55 years old in good health.

The chain links TRBV5-1 to TRBJ1-6; D is undetermined. Germline V gives CDR1 SGHRS, CDR2 YFSETQ. The ends were cut back, 0 bases at V and 7 bases at J, with 11 bases in the middle. This CDR3 is 15 amino acids long. The DNA of the CDR3 is TGCGCCAGCAGCTTGGGTGTGGTGGGGAATTCACCCCTCCACTTT. It specifies CASSLGVVGNSPLHF. Based on the CDR3 plus reference TRBV5-1 and TRBJ1-6, the full variable domain is KAGVTQTPRYLIKTRGQQVTLSCSPISGHRSVSWYQQTPGQGLQFLFEYFSETQRNKGNFPGRFSGRQFSNSRSEMNVSTLELGDSALYLCASSLGVVGNSPLHFGNGTRLTVT.

The chain employs TRBV5-5 and TRBJ2-1; 8 positions match TRBD1. Germline lookup yields CDR1 SGHKS and CDR2 YYEKEE (reference sequence). Trimming cost V 0 bases and J 5 bases; bases outside gene matches: 1. CDR3 size: 14 residues. CDR3 region: CASSLGQGNNEQFF. CDR3 DNA: TGTGCCAGCAGCTTGGGACAGGGGAACAATGAGCAGTTCTTC.

This clone was picked up many times. The chain recombines TRBV7-9 with TRBJ1-1; D is unclear. The CDR3 contains 13 residues. Germline V gene sequence: CDR1 SEHNR, CDR2 FQNEAQ (reference sequence). V lost 6 bases and J lost 1, with 9 bases in between. In nucleotides, the CDR3 is TGTGCCAGCAGGCGGCCGGAGAACACTGAAGCTTTCTTT. It specifies CASRRPENTEAFF.

The gene calls are TRBV6-2 or TRBV6-3 and TRBJ2-2; possible D gene TRBD1, 6 bases. The V end lost 4 bases, the J end lost 3 bases, and 12 bases lay between the germline ends. CDR1 is MNHEY and CDR2 is SVGEGT in the germline V gene. CDR3 length: 15 amino acids. Written as DNA, the CDR3 is TGTGCCAGCAGTTCCGCTTACAGGGACACCGGGGAGCTGTTTTTT. This gives the protein CASSSAYRDTGELFF.